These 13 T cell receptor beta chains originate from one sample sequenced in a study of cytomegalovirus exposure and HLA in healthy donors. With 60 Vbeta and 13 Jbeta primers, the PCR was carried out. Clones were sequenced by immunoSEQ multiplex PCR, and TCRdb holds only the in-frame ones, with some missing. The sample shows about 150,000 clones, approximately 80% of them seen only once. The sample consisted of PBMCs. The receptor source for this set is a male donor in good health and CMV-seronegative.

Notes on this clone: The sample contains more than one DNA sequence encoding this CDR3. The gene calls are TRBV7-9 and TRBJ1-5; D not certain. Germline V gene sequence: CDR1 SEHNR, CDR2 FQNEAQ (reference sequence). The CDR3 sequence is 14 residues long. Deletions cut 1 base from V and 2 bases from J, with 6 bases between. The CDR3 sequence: CASSLGAGNQPQHF. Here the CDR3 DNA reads TGTGCCAGCAGCTTAGGGGCTGGCAATCAGCCCCAGCATTTT.

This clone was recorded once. CDR3 nucleotides: TGTGCCAGCAGCAAATCGGGTAGGGGGTCGGGAGAGACCCAGTACTTC. This sequence encodes CASSKSGRGSGETQYF. The chain links TRBV21-1 to TRBJ2-5; the tabulated D call, TRBD1, remains unverified against the DNA. TRBV21-1 is noted as a pseudogene. This CDR3 has 16 residues.

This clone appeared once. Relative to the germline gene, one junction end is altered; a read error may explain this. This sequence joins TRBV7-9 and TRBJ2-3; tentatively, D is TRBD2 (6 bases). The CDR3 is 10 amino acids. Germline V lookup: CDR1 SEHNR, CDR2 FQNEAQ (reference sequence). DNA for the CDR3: TGTTCCAGCAGCGGGCAGGCGCAGTATTTT. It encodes CSSSGQAQYF. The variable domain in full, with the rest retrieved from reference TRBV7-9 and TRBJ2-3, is DTGVSQNPRHKITKRGQNVTFRCDPISEHNRLYWYRQTLGQGPEFLTYFQNEAQLEKSRLLSDRFSAERPKGSFSTLEIQRTEQGDSAMYLCSSSGQAQYFGPGTRLTVL.

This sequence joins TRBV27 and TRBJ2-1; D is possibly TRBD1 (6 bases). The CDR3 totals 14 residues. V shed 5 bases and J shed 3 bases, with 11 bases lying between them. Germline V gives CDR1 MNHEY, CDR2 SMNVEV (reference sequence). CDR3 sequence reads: CASSDRIDYNEQFF. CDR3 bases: TGTGCCAGCAGTGACAGGATCGACTACAATGAGCAGTTCTTC.

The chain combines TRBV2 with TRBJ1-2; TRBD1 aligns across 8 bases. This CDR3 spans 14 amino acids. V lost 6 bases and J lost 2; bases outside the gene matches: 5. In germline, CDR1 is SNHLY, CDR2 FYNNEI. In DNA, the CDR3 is TGTGCCAGCAGAGCTACAGGGGGAAACTATGGCTACACCTTC. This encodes CASRATGGNYGYTF.

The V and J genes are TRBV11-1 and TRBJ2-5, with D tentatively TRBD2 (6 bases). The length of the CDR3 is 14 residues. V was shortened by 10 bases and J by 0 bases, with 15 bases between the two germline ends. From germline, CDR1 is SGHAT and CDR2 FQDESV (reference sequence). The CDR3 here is CATTRWGDQETQYF. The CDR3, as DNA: TGTGCCACCACAAGATGGGGGGACCAAGAGACCCAGTACTTC.

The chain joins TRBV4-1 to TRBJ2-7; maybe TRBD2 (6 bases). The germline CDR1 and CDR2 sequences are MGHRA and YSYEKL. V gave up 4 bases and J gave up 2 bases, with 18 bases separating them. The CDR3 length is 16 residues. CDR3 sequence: CASSRGDPSRTYEQYF. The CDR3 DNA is TGCGCCAGCAGCCGGGGGGACCCATCGAGGACCTACGAGCAGTACTTC.

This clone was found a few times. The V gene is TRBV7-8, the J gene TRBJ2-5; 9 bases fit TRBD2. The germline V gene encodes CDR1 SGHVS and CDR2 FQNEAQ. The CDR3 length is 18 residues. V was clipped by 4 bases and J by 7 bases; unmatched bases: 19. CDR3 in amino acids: CASSWHLTSGLGSRTQYF. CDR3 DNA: TGTGCCAGCAGCTGGCATCTAACTAGCGGGTTGGGATCGCGGACCCAGTACTTC.

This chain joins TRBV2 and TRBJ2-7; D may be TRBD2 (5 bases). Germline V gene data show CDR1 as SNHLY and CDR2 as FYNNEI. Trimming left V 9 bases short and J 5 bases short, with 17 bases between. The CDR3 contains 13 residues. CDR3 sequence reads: CARGRDQGDEQYF. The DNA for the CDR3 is TGTGCCAGGGGTCGGGATCAAGGAGACGAGCAGTACTTC. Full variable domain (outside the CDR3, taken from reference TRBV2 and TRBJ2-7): EPEVTQTPSHQVTQMGQEVILRCVPISNHLYFYWYRQILGQKVEFLVSFYNNEISEKSEIFDDQFSVERPDGSNFTLKIRSTKLEDSAMYFCARGRDQGDEQYFGPGTRLTVT.

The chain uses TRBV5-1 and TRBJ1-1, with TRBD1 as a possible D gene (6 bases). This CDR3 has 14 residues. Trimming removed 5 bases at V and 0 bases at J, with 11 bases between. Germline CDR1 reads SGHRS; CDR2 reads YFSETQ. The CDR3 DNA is TGCGCCAGCAGTCTTTGGACAGTGAACACTGAAGCTTTCTTT. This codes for CASSLWTVNTEAFF.

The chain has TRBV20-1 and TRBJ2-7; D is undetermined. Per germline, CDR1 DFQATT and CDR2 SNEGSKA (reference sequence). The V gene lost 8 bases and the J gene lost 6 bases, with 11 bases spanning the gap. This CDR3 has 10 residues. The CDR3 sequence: CSPAVSEQYF. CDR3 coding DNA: TGCAGTCCCGCAGTATCCGAGCAGTACTTC.

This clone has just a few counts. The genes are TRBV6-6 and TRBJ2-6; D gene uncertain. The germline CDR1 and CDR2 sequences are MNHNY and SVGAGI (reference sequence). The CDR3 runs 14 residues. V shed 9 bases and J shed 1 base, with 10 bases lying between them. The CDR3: CASRPGSGANVLTF. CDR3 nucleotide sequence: TGTGCCAGTCGCCCCGGGTCTGGGGCCAACGTCCTGACTTTC.

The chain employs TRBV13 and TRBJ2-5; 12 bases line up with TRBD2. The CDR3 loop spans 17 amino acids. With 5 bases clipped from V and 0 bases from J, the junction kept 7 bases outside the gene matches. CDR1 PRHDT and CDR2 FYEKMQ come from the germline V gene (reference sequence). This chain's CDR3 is CASSQRTSGMHQETQYF. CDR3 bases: TGTGCCAGCAGCCAAAGGACTAGCGGGATGCACCAAGAGACCCAGTACTTC.